This TCR beta chain was found in a study of shared clonotypes between healthy human individuals. Overall study findings and caveats: What naive subsets generally showed was a larger estimated richness than memory subsets showed. Large sequencing depth failed to make sorted-subset sequencing complete, rarefaction showed.

Repertoires were generated with immunoSEQ multiplex PCR, while TCRdb's copy carries only in-frame clones and drops some. The table has about 2.4 million clones, 93% seen once. There were no recent acute infections or vaccinations among the donors, who were healthy HIV-negative adults. About this clone: Its antigen is not known. Other DNA sequences within the sample encode an identical CDR3.

V was pared by 2 bases and J by 0 bases, with 8 bases between. Germline CDR1 reads SGHRS; CDR2 reads YFSETQ. This CDR3 has 14 residues. The sample taken for sequencing was naive CD4+ T cells from PBMCs. The sample's subset: CD45RA+ positively selected. The source of this sequence is a man between 18 and 35 years old in good health. Some clones in this sample may be carry-over from other donors' samples. The chain joins TRBV5-1 to TRBJ1-1; D gene ambiguous. The CDR3 DNA follows: TGCGCCAGCAGCTTTGGAAGTCTGAACACTGAAGCTTTCTTT. Its protein product is CASSFGSLNTEAFF.